This T cell receptor (beta chain) stems from a study of cytomegalovirus exposure and HLA in healthy donors (dated by TCRdb to 2016 to 2017). For the study in its entirety: An earlier analysis of some 550 of the donors reported about 290 Gb of sequence data and 120 million or so unique TCR beta sequences from 190 million or so T cells. Alongside the repertoire data, information on donor age, sex, ethnicity and CMV serostatus was compiled. Class I and class II HLA loci were covered by the typing at four-digit resolution. In a later genetic analysis, genome-wide SNP genotypes for about three fifths of the roughly 670 donors were used, and that subset was treated as a discovery cohort. To predict cytomegalovirus infection status, the study combined high-throughput TCR immunosequencing, statistical association of individual TCRs with disease status, and machine learning. Using immunosequencing, the study profiled T cell repertoires from about 610 subjects and related those repertoires to cytomegalovirus serostatus. On average, around 230,000 unique TCR beta nucleotide sequences were sequenced per donor among about 400 genotyped donors of the cohort, with roughly 18% of those sequences being non-productive. In an earlier analysis of a few hundred of the donors, high-throughput TCR beta sequencing was used to judge whether each TCR beta V gene segment behaved as functional or pseudogenic. Along with the approximately 600-subject first cohort, a separate validation cohort of over a hundred different subjects was used. The later analysis used no new phenotypic data to find candidate immune exposures, relying instead on TCR beta sequences and their occurrence across donors. A later analysis re-examined previously published TCR beta repertoires from 600 to 700 donors and added high-resolution HLA genotyping to investigate patterns of TCR occurrence. Around 320 gigabases of sequencing data and tens of millions of unique TCR sequences were included in an early release covering around 600 HLA-typed donors. Of the approximately 400 genotyped donors, 65% to 90% fell in the genetic ancestry cluster associated with self-reported Caucasian donors. Four to six DR-DQ haplotypes were handled as single units for association and clustering, since linkage in the cohort was strong. The aim of the study was to test whether cataloging public T cell receptors could identify signatures of past pathogen exposure. All discovery cohort repertoires had been generated using a single sequencing platform. The number of typed donors differed by locus: about 620-640 for A, B, C, DRB1 and DQB1; approximately 530 for DQA1; 606 for DPA1; and 400 to 480 for DPB1. The investigation overall reported the following: According to a later analysis, parvovirus B19, influenza, CMV and Epstein-Barr virus appeared linked to several top co-occurrence clusters. A few of the identified cytomegalovirus-associated TCR beta chains were confirmed in vitro to be specific for cytomegalovirus antigens. A total of fewer than 200 TCR beta chains were listed by the study as associated with cytomegalovirus. At a false discovery rate of 0.05, a later analysis linked some 17,000 TCR beta sequences to specific HLA alleles. It was suggested by the authors that the approach could potentially be generalized to other disease states and immunological phenotypes. In this cohort, only TCR beta chains were sequenced, and detectable features were limited by the absence of alpha or paired-chain data. Linkage disequilibrium might explain the correlated functional status among segregating V segments, but an unknown experimental factor could not be ruled out. The presence/absence analyses assumed that sequencing depth was roughly uniform across donors, and that assumption may not be true. Because counts were too low, about 17 rarely observed V segments, including chromosome 9 orphons, were excluded from the earlier analysis of around 590 of the donors. CMV serostatus was the only immune exposure information available for the cohort. A cluster of highly shared sequence variants was judged likely to be a technical artifact of the sequencing pipeline. In a later analysis, HLA-associated TCR beta chains showed more clonal expansion and lower generation probabilities than non-associated chains that were equally common. A further reported finding was that TCR beta sequences accurately predicted the HLA-A and HLA-B alleles for most subjects in the first cohort. A later genetic analysis reported fewer N-insertions in productive TCRs among donors in an Asian-associated ancestry cluster than the 666-donor mean. In an earlier analysis of fewer than 750 of the donors, most TCR beta V segments were observed in productive rearrangements about 90% or about 30% of the time, broadly matching IMGT annotations. Most CMV-associated TCR beta chains appeared to be HLA-restricted in a later analysis, and the HLA associations seemed to be driven largely by CMV exposure. Cytomegalovirus status was reported to be diagnosed by the classifier with high specificity and sensitivity in both the original and validation cohorts. Most TCR sequences were seen in very few donors, while some public TCRs were found in many individuals. When HLA alleles, especially DR and DQ, strongly co-occurred, attributing TCR associations to individual alleles was difficult. In a later genetic analysis, a missense DCLRE1C variant was associated with V-gene and J-gene trimming of TCR beta chains, and the association was replicated in an independent cohort. Because HLA typing was unavailable for some donors at each locus, only the typed subset was used in association tests. A later analysis found that TCR association rates varied across HLA loci, with DRB1 alleles showing the most associated TCRs and HLA-C alleles the fewest.

A word on this clone: The clone's antigen remains unknown. Base qualities are not recorded, but no much larger clone differs from it by a single base.

Library method: the immunoSEQ multiplex PCR assay. A mixture of 60 forward primers for TCR Vbeta segments and 13 reverse primers for TCR Jbeta segments was used in the multiplex PCR. The CDR3 region of rearranged TCR beta genes was amplified from genomic DNA with a multiplex PCR assay. The amplified TCR beta libraries were sequenced on the Illumina HiSeq System as 87-base-pair reads. For the original study's pipeline: A later analysis tallied about 77 million unique TCR beta chains across the 700 or so repertoires, and around 9.9 million of those chains were shared by two or more donors. Raw reads were error-corrected and collapsed into unique sequences with a nearest-neighbor algorithm that merged closely related sequences to remove PCR and sequencing errors. Alignment of CDR3 sequences to IMGT reference sequences was used to assign V, D and J gene segments. For a sequence to be retained, at least a six-nucleotide match to both a V gene segment and a J gene segment was required. Rearrangements were called productive when the CDR3 lacked stop codons and stayed in frame with V and J; all others were non-productive. CDR3 was defined according to IMGT convention as the region running from the second conserved V-encoded cysteine to the conserved J-encoded phenylalanine. The earlier analysis of about 530 of the donors excluded any sequence lacking an unambiguous match to a single V gene segment. In an earlier analysis of a few hundred of the donors, a V segment was called functional when productive rearrangements were above 56.7%, and segregating when the standard deviation between donors exceeded 5%. A statistical classification framework was built for diagnosing cytomegalovirus status from the catalog of TCR beta chain sequences. In a later analysis, V and J genes were assigned by comparing TCR nucleotide sequences against IMGT/GENE-DB human TR gene sequences. In a later analysis, CDR3 sequences and most-parsimonious VDJ recombination scenarios were assigned using the TCRdist pipeline. In a later analysis, each TCR beta chain was defined by its CDR3 amino acid sequence together with its V-gene family, and reads without a unique V-gene family were excluded. In a later analysis, 550 to 650 highly shared, low-generation-probability nucleotide sequences were removed to address suspected cross-contamination and a sequencing artifact. In a later analysis, a clonal expansion index for each public chain was calculated from normalized within-repertoire ranks of inferred template counts. In a later analysis, generation probabilities were computed using a VDJ recombination model fitted to out-of-frame rearrangements, and the results were checked against IGoR. Hypergeometric tests were used in a later analysis to score TCR-TCR, TCR-HLA and TCR-CMV co-occurrence, with a repertoire-size bias correction applied to the TCR pairs. A later analysis estimated false discovery rates by permuting HLA or CMV assignments 20 times. In a later analysis, co-occurring TCRs were grouped using DBSCAN, with TCRdist sequence similarity added in when clustering inside HLA-allele-positive subsets. Repertoires with fewer than 30,000 or more than 120,000 public chains were left out of co-occurrence clustering, as were several repertoires with anomalous nucleotide sharing. TCRdb retrieved this table from immuneACCESS and kept in-frame rearrangements only. Not all clones are present; in checked studies, unresolved V genes account for under half, and no reason is known for the remainder. Clone size and V and J calls were adopted from that table, with D and trimming inferred from the DNA. This sample gives almost 200,000 clones in total; around 78% of them show up just once. 1.5% to 2% of the sample belongs to the ten largest clones.

In total, around 600 healthy bone marrow donors made up the cohort. All cohort members were sampled while nominally healthy, although unrecorded immune exposures were likely present. The donor was CMV seronegative and was included in the group of several hundred seronegative cohort members. A peripheral blood sample was provided by each donor, and peripheral blood mononuclear cells were used for TCR beta sequencing. The Qiagen DNeasy Blood Extraction Kit was used to extract genomic DNA from the blood cell samples. The sequencing input was PBMCs. This sequence was found in a man aged 25-40 years in good health and CMV-seronegative.

This receptor carries the CDR3 CASSADRTDTQYF. Here is the DNA: TGTGCCAGCAGCGCGGACAGGACAGATACGCAGTATTTT. The chain joins TRBV7-6 to TRBJ2-3; 7 nucleotides in the junction match TRBD1. Taken from cysteine to phenylalanine, the CDR3 has 13 residues. The read is trimmed to its CDR3 DNA, 39 bases read in frame from base 1. The germline V gene supplies CDR1 SGHVS and CDR2 FNYEAQ. Ends trimmed: V by 5 bases, J by 3 bases; bases unmatched to a gene: 2.